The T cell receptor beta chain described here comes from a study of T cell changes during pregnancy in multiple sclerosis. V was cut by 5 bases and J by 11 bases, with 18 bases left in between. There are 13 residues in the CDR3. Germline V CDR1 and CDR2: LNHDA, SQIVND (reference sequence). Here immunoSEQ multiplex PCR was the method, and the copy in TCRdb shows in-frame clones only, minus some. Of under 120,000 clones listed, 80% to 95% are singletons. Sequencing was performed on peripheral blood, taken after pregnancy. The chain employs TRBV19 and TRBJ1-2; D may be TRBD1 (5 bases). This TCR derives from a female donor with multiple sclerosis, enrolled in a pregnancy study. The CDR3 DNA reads TGTGCCAGTAGTGCCGGGGGTAAGGTAGGATACACCTTC. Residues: CASSAGGKVGYTF.